A single T cell receptor beta chain is shown here with its context. Its specificity is not known. The V gene's germline CDR1 is SGHVS and CDR2 FQNEAQ. Trimming removed 6 bases from V and 5 bases from J, with 16 bases in between. CDR3 length: 14 residues. Amplification of the TCR beta CDR3 regions used RNA transcripts (as template). The workflow started with a first-round RT-PCR run with HTBI primers and then moved on to a second-round multiplex PCR. One entry per CDR3 protein, called by TCRdb with MiXCR from the multiplex PCR reads. The sample yields around 1,000,000 distinct CDR3 sequences, about 38% seen once. Only newly diagnosed hyperthyroidism patients aged 18 to 65, with under 2 months' duration, were enrolled. Pregnancy or lactation, uncontrolled infections and other autoimmune diseases were grounds for excluding patients. Diagnosis was based on clinical symptoms, serum thyroxine, TRAb, thyroid ultrasound and orbital computed tomography.

The sample is drawn from a study of Graves' ophthalmopathy and Graves' hyperthyroidism. Study-wide results and caveats: Most thyroid clonotypes expanded beyond 0.001 frequency were also found in blood.

Material for sequencing was peripheral blood or thyroid tissue (not recorded which). The chain carries TRBV7-8 and TRBJ2-5; TRBD1 or TRBD2 may be the D gene (5 bases each). This TCR was recovered from an adult man with Graves' hyperthyroidism. CDR3: CASSAKRGGETQYF. The CDR3 DNA follows: TGTGCCAGCAGTGCTAAACGGGGCGGGGAGACCCAGTACTTC.